This T cell receptor beta chain was sequenced for a study of T cell responses to AZD1222 COVID-19 vaccine. Findings of the study overall: The CD4 TCRs associated with vaccination extended across spike and predominated at 160-218 and 743-854.

With respect to this clone: Its antigen is undetermined.

The method was immunoSEQ multiplex PCR; TCRdb's version includes in-frame clones alone and lacks a portion of them. Found here are approximately 150,000 clones, approximately 95% of them singletons; the top ten hold more than 0.7%. Germline CDR1 KGHSH, CDR2 LQKENI. CDR3 length equals 13 residues. V was cut by 4 bases and J by 1 base, with 7 bases left in between. This TCR was recovered from an adult in good health. The chain has TRBV18 and TRBJ1-1; D not certain. The source was peripheral blood, collected on day 0 of MenACWY control vaccination. The CDR3 loop is CASSLSKNTEAFF. CDR3 coding DNA: TGTGCCAGCTCACTAAGCAAGAACACTGAAGCTTTCTTT.